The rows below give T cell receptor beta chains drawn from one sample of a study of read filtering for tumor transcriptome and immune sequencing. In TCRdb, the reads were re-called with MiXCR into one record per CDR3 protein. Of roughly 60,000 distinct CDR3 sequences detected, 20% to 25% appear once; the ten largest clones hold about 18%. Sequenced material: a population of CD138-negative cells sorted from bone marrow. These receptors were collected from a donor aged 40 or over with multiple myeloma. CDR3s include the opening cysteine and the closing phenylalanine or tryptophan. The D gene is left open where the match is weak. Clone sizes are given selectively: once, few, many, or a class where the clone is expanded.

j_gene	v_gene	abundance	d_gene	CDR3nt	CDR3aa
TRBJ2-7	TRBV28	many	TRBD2	TGTGCCAGCAGGACTAGCGGCCGCTCCTACGAGCAGTACTTC	CASRTSGRSYEQYF
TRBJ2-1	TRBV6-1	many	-	TGTGCCAGCAGTGATACCTACAGGCGTGAGCAGTTCTTC	CASSDTYRREQFF
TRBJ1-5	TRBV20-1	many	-	TGCAGTGCTAGAGTCCGGGGGTCTCAGCCCCAGCATTTT	CSARVRGSQPQHF
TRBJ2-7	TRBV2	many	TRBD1	TGTGCCAGCAGTGACCCCGGGACAGGAATTTACGAGCAGTACTTC	CASSDPGTGIYEQYF
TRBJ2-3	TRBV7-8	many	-	TGTGCCAGCAGCTTAGCTAGGCAGGCTCGGATCGCAGATACGCAGTATTTT	CASSLARQARIADTQYF
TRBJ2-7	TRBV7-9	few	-	TGTGCCAGCAGCCCGACAGGAAACTCCTACGAGCAGTACTTC	CASSPTGNSYEQYF
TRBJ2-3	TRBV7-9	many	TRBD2	TGTGCCAGCAGCTTAGCGCAATTAGCGGGATTCACAGATACGCAGTATTTT	CASSLAQLAGFTDTQYF
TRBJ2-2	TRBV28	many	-	TGTGCCAGCAGTTTACGGGGGGAGCTGTTTTTT	CASSLRGELFF
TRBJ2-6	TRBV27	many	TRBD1	TGTGCCAGCAGTTCCCCAAGGACAGGGGAAAGGCCTGGGGCCAACGTCCTGACTTTC	CASSSPRTGERPGANVLTF
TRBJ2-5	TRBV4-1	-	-	TGCGCCAGCAGCATGCCGGGTCAAGAGACCCAGTACTTC	CASSMPGQETQYF
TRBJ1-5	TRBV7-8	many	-	TGTGCCAGCAGCACTGGACAGTGGAGCAATCAGCCCCAGCATTTT	CASSTGQWSNQPQHF
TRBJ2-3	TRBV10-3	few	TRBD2	TGTGCCATCAGTGAACCTTCACTAGCGGGGGGGCCAGATACGCAGTATTTT	CAISEPSLAGGPDTQYF
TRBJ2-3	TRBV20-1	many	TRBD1	TGCAGTGCTGAGACAGGGGGAGGCACAGATACGCAGTATTTT	CSAETGGGTDTQYF
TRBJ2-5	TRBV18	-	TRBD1	TGTGCCAGCTCACCACTACCGGGACAGGGAAATGGGGAGACCCAGTACTTC	CASSPLPGQGNGETQYF
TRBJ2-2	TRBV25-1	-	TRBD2	TGTGCCAGCAGTGAATATTTTTCCGGGACTAGCGGGAACACCGGGGAGCTGTTTTTT	CASSEYFSGTSGNTGELFF
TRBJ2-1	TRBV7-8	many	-	TGTGCCAGCAGCCAGGACGGTGATGAGCAGTTCTTC	CASSQDGDEQFF